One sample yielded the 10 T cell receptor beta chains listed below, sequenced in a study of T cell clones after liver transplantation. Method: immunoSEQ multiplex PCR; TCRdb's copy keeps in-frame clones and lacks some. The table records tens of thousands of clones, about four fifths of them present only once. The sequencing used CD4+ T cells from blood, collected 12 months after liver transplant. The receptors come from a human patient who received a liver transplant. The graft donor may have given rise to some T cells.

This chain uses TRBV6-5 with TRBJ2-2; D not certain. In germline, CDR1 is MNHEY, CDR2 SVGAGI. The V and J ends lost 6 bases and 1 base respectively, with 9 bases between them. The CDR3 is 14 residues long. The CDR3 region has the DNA TGTGCCAGCAGCCTCTCCGGGAACACCGGGGAGCTGTTTTTT. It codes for CASSLSGNTGELFF.

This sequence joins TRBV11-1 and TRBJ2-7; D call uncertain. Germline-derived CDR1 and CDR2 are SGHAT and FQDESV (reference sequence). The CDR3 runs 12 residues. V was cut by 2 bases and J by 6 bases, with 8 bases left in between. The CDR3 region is CASSLYDREQYF. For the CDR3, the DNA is TGTGCCAGCAGCTTATACGATCGCGAGCAGTACTTC.

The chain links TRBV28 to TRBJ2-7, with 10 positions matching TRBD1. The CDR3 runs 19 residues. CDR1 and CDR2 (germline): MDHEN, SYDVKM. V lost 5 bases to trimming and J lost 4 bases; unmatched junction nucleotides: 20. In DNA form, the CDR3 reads TGTGCCAGCAGTACTTCTCTCCCCTTTACCATGGGACAGGGGTACGAGCAGTACTTC. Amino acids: CASSTSLPFTMGQGYEQYF.

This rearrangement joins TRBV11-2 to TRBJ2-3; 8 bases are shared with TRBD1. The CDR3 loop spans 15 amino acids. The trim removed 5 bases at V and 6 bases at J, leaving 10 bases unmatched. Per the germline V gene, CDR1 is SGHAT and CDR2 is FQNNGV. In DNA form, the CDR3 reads TGTGCCAGCAGCCCTGGGGACAGGATTGTGGATACGCAGTATTTT. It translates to CASSPGDRIVDTQYF.

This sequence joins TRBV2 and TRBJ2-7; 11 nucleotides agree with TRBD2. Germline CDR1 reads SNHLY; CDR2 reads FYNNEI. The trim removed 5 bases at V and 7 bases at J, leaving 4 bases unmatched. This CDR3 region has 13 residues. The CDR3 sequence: CASSRTSGREQYF. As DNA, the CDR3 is TGTGCCAGCAGTCGGACTAGCGGGCGTGAGCAGTACTTC.

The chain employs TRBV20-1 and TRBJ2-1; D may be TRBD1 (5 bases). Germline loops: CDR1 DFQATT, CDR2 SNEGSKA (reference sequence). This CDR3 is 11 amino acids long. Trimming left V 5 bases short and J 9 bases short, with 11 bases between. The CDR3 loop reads CSAYNGAEQFF. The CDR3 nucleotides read TGCAGTGCTTATAATGGGGCTGAGCAGTTCTTC.

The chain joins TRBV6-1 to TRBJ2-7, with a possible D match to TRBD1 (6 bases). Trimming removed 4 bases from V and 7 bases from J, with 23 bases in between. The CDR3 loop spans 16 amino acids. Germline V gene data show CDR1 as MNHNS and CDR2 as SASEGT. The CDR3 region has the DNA TGTGCCAGCAGTGCCGGACAGTCTATCAGTTCGGGGGAGCAGTACTTC. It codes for CASSAGQSISSGEQYF.

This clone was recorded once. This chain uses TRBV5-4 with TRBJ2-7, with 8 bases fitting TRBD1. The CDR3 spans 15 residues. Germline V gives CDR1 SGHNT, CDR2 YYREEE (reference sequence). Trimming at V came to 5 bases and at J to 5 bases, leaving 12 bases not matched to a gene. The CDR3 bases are TGTGCCAGCAGTCCGAAGGCAGGGGGCAGGAACGAGCAGTACTTC. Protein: CASSPKAGGRNEQYF.

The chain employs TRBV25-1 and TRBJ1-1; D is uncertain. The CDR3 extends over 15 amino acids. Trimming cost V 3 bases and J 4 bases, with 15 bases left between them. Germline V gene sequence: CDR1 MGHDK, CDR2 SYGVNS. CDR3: CASSDQPSVGTEAFF. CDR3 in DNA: TGTGCCAGCAGTGATCAGCCCAGCGTGGGCACTGAAGCTTTCTTT.

CDR3 DNA sequence: TGTGCCAGCAGTCCCCGTCTTGGACAGGCCCACTCCTACGAGCAGTACTTC. This codes for CASSPRLGQAHSYEQYF. V gene TRBV27 combines with J gene TRBJ2-7, with 7 positions matching TRBD1. From germline, CDR1 is MNHEY and CDR2 SMNVEV (reference sequence). J gave up 0 bases and V 5 bases, and 13 bases lay outside the gene matches. The CDR3 totals 17 residues.